This paragraph reports one T cell receptor (beta chain). Its antigen is currently not known. The sample holds no much larger clone one base away, and base qualities are not on file. Profiling of TCR beta VDJ combinations and CDR3 sequences used genomic DNA as the template. TCR repertoire sequencing was run on an Illumina HiSeq 2000. Per the source publication's procedure: TRBV/TRBJ rearrangement plots, CDR3 size and DJ length profiles, and Simpson's diversity index were used to assess repertoires. The most abundant DNA sequence in the deep sequencing data was defined as the immunodominant clone. CDR3 amino acid sequences were checked for sharing across subjects and were also compared against the VDJdb database and published repertoires. In TCRdb, the public reads were trimmed at Q25 with fastp and aligned with MiXCR, with productive beta chains retained. Every entry covers one CDR3 protein and lists the most common genes and DNA from its rows. These V and J calls derive from TCRdb rather than the authors' analysis. The sample table contains roughly 98,000 distinct CDR3 sequences; only one count was recorded for around 68% of them. In total, the top ten clones hold approximately 65% of the sample.

This specimen belongs to a study of CD8+CD57+ T cells in acquired aplastic anemia (dated by TCRdb to between 2018 and 2020). As for the study more broadly: Extracted DNA from sorted CD4+ and CD8+ cells averaged approximately 3 ug, ranging from about 0.18 to 27.4 ug. A CD8+CD57+ expansion meant a frequency higher than the mean frequency seen in healthy subjects.

The patients picked for sequencing were ones in whom flow cytometry had shown an expansion of CD8+CD57+ cells. All patients had severe acquired aplastic anemia diagnosed by International Study of Aplastic Anemia and Agranulocytosis and Camitta criteria. No patient had received any therapy when blood was sampled. In this study, sorted CD4+ and CD8+ T cells from the blood of healthy subjects and of severe aplastic anemia patients had their TCR repertoires deep-sequenced. Patients were enrolled under clinicaltrials.gov protocols 00001620, 01623167, 00001397, 00071045, 00081523 and 00961064 in the USA. Ficoll-Paque density gradient centrifugation was used to isolate peripheral blood mononuclear cells. Before DNA extraction, CD4+ and CD8+ T cells were sorted with FACS or magnetic beads. As encoded in the germline V gene, CDR1 is SQVTM while CDR2 is ANQGSEA. V is trimmed back by 7 bases and J by 7 bases, and the junction contains 4 bases that no gene match accounts for. The CDR3 runs 11 amino acids, cysteine and phenylalanine included. Of the read, only the CDR3 DNA is kept; its 33 bases are in frame from base 1.

What the work shows at the level of the full study, not this receptor alone: Between patients and healthy controls, no significant difference in CD8+ Simpson's diversity was found (P=0.060). Although roughly 29 CD8+ CDR3 sequences were shared by patients and controls, these sequences appeared highly expressed in patients and within the immunodominant clones of patients.

The source is a human donor with aplastic anemia. The V and J segments used are TRBV29-1 and TRBJ2-1, and 7 bases in between align with TRBD1. Sequencing was done on a sample of sorted CD4+, CD8+, or CD8+CD57+ T cells (not recorded which) from PBMCs. The DNA sequence is TGCAGCGGGGGACAGCGGAATGAGCAGTTCTTC. This gives the protein CSGGQRNEQFF.